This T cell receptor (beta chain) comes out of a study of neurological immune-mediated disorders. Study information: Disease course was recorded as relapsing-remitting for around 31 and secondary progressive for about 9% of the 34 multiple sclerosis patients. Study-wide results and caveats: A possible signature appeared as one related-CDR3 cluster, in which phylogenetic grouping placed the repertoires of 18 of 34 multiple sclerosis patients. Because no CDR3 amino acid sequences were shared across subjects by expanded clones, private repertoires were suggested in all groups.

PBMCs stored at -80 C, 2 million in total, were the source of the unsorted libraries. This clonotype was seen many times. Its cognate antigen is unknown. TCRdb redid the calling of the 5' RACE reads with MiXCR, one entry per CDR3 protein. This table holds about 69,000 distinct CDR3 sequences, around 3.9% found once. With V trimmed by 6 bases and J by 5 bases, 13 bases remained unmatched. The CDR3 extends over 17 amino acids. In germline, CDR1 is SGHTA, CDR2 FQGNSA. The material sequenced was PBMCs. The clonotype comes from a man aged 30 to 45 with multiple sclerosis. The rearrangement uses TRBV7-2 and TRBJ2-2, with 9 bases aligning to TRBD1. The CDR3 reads CASRDPGQGFVTGELFF. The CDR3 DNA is TGTGCCAGCAGAGACCCGGGACAGGGCTTTGTAACCGGGGAGCTGTTTTTT.